Shown below are 21 T cell receptor beta chains from a single sample sequenced in a study of T cells in Graves' hyperthyroidism and ophthalmopathy. From RNA transcripts, TCR beta CDR3 regions were amplified. The TCR CDR3 first-round RT-PCR relied on the HTBI primer set. TCRdb independently ran MiXCR on the multiplex PCR reads; one entry per CDR3 protein. The sample holds hundreds of thousands of distinct CDR3 sequences; around 15% are singletons and the top ten take 9.5% to 13%. Source material: blood. All receptors come from a woman younger than 35 with Graves' hyperthyroidism.

This sequence joins TRBV7-6 and TRBJ2-2; D is undetermined. V lost 5 bases to trimming and J lost 4 bases, with 14 bases between them. The CDR3 loop spans 15 amino acids. Germline assignment: CDR1 SGHVS and CDR2 FNYEAQ. The CDR3 here is CASSRPNWGTGELFF. As DNA, the CDR3 is TGTGCCAGCAGCCGCCCTAATTGGGGCACCGGGGAGCTGTTTTTT.

This chain connects TRBV7-9 to TRBJ2-3, with 7 bases identical to TRBD2. After removal of 3 bases from V and 5 bases from J, the junction contained 5 bases not matched to a gene. This CDR3 has 14 amino acids. Looked up from germline, CDR1 is SEHNR and CDR2 is FQNEAQ (reference sequence). The CDR3 region is CASSLWTRLDTQYF. The CDR3 DNA reads TGTGCCAGCAGCTTGTGGACTAGACTAGATACGCAGTATTTT.

This clonotype was observed at least ten times. This rearrangement joins TRBV9 to TRBJ2-1; 7 bases agree with TRBD2. The junction had 4 bases not matched to a gene; V was cut back by 0 bases and J by 4 bases. The CDR3 runs 15 residues. Germline CDR1 is SGDLS and CDR2 is YYNGEE. The CDR3 sequence is CASSVGDYNYNEQFF. CDR3 nucleotides: TGTGCCAGCAGCGTAGGGGACTACAATTACAATGAGCAGTTCTTC.

V and J are TRBV4-1 and TRBJ2-2; 9 nucleotides agree with TRBD2. The CDR3 spans 15 residues. With 3 bases clipped from V and 7 bases from J, the junction kept 6 bases outside the gene matches. The germline V gene has CDR1 MGHRA and CDR2 YSYEKL. The CDR3 protein is CASSHSSGIGGELFF. DNA of the CDR3: TGCGCCAGCAGCCACTCTAGCGGGATTGGCGGGGAGCTGTTTTTT.

The chain employs TRBV19 and TRBJ1-3; maybe TRBD1 (5 bases). Germline CDR1 reads LNHDA; CDR2 reads SQIVND (reference sequence). The CDR3 runs 14 residues. Trimming took off 7 bases at V and 4 bases at J, with 14 bases between the two ends. The CDR3, as DNA: TGTGCCAGTAAGGACCAGGGCTCCGGAAACACCATATATTTT. Residues: CASKDQGSGNTIYF.

There are a few counts of this clonotype. The chain joins TRBV10-3 to TRBJ1-4, with 7 bases identical to TRBD1. The CDR3 has 14 amino acids. V lost 4 bases, J lost 2 bases, and 1 base stayed unmatched. Germline CDR1 ENHRY, CDR2 SYGVKD. The CDR3 nucleotides are TGTGCCATCAGTGGGGGACAGACTAATGAAAAACTGTTTTTT. Protein product: CAISGGQTNEKLFF.

The table lists this clonotype with many counts. Possible read error: a much larger clone is one base away. The chain combines TRBV7-8 with TRBJ2-7, with TRBD1 matching 8 bases. Germline V gives CDR1 SGHVS, CDR2 FQNEAQ. There are 13 residues in the CDR3. J was trimmed by 4 bases and V by 5 bases; bases with no gene match: 4. The CDR3 coding sequence is TGTGCCAGCAGCCCGGGACAGGAGTACGAGCAGTACTTC. It is translated as CASSPGQEYEQYF.

Ten or more counts support this clonotype. J is TRBJ2-7 and V is TRBV6-2 or TRBV6-3; maybe TRBD1 (6 bases). The V and J ends lost 6 bases and 2 bases respectively, with 11 bases between them. This CDR3 is built from 13 residues. Germline V gives CDR1 MNHEY, CDR2 SVGEGT. The CDR3 DNA sequence: TGTGCCAGCAGCTGGGACATCACCTACGAGCAGTACTTC. Translated, it gives CASSWDITYEQYF.

This clonotype was detected many times. The chain uses TRBV30 and TRBJ2-5; tentative D call: TRBD1 (5 bases). V was cut by 1 base and J by 7 bases, with 13 bases left in between. This CDR3 contains 13 residues. The germline gives CDR1 GTSNPN, CDR2 SVGIG (reference sequence). The CDR3 is CAWSEGAPGTQYF. DNA of the CDR3: TGTGCCTGGAGTGAAGGGGCCCCCGGGACCCAGTACTTC.

The chain couples TRBV19 to TRBJ1-5, with unresolved D. The CDR3 contains 17 residues. Germline assignment: CDR1 LNHDA and CDR2 SQIVND (reference sequence). The V end lost 1 base, the J end lost 0 bases, and 13 bases lay between the germline ends. CDR3 coding DNA: TGTGCCAGTAGTATAGGCCGGACCGCTCCTAGCAATCAGCCCCAGCATTTT. Amino acids: CASSIGRTAPSNQPQHF.

This chain joins TRBV9 and TRBJ2-2, with 10 nucleotides matching TRBD1. Looked up from germline, CDR1 is SGDLS and CDR2 is YYNGEE. The V segment lost 3 bases and the J segment 0 bases; nucleotides outside the gene matches: 2. This CDR3 has 16 residues. Written as DNA, the CDR3 is TGTGCCAGCAGCGGGACAGGGGGTTCGAACACCGGGGAGCTGTTTTTT. It yields the protein CASSGTGGSNTGELFF.

The chain recombines TRBV4-1 with TRBJ2-5, with TRBD2 matching over 11 bases. The CDR3 runs to 16 residues. Germline V lookup: CDR1 MGHRA, CDR2 YSYEKL. The J segment lost 5 bases and the V segment lost 4 bases, leaving 9 bases of the junction unmatched. CDR3 loop: CASSPLVLAGVETQYF. CDR3 nucleotide sequence: TGCGCCAGCAGCCCTCTGGTACTAGCGGGAGTTGAGACCCAGTACTTC.

This chain connects TRBV3-1 to TRBJ2-6; 7 nucleotides align to TRBD2. The J segment lost 4 bases and the V segment lost 4 bases, leaving 19 bases of the junction unmatched. Germline CDR1 and CDR2: LGHDT and YNNKEL (reference sequence). The CDR3 is 20 amino acids. The CDR3 loop reads CASSLIRTSWASLGANVLTF. The CDR3 DNA follows: TGTGCCAGCAGCCTGATCAGGACTAGTTGGGCTTCATTGGGGGCCAACGTCCTGACTTTC.

This clonotype has at least ten counts. This chain uses TRBV12-3 or TRBV12-4 with TRBJ2-7; 7 positions agree with TRBD2. V was clipped by 6 bases and J by 7 bases; unmatched bases: 9. The CDR3 consists of 13 residues. The CDR3 region is CASSSDRLAEQYF. The DNA for the CDR3 is TGTGCCAGCAGCTCCGACAGACTAGCTGAGCAGTACTTC.

This clonotype was detected ten times or more. Germline and junction disagree at one end, which may indicate a read error. The J gene is TRBJ2-1, the V gene TRBV5-1, with 7 positions matching TRBD1. The CDR3 has 14 residues. The V gene's germline CDR1 is SGHRS and CDR2 YFSETQ. In DNA form, the CDR3 reads TGTGCCAGCAGCCGGGACAGCTCCTACAATGAGCAGTTCTTC. Amino acids: CASSRDSSYNEQFF.

This chain connects TRBV19 to TRBJ1-2, with 8 nucleotides matching TRBD1. This CDR3 has 15 residues. Germline V lookup: CDR1 LNHDA, CDR2 SQIVND (reference sequence). J was trimmed by 8 bases and V by 0 bases; bases with no gene match: 8. The CDR3 is CASSIDTDRGRGYTF. CDR3 DNA sequence: TGTGCCAGTAGTATAGATACAGACAGGGGCCGCGGCTACACCTTC.

This clonotype was detected only a few times. The V call is TRBV6-1, the J call TRBJ2-7, with TRBD2 matching 9 bases. J was trimmed by 2 bases and V by 2 bases; bases with no gene match: 4. This CDR3 spans 15 amino acids. Germline V CDR1 and CDR2: MNHNS, SASEGT. CDR3 region: CASSERLAEPYEQYF. The CDR3 nucleotides read TGTGCCAGCAGTGAAAGACTAGCGGAGCCCTACGAGCAGTACTTC.

This clonotype has at least ten counts. V gene TRBV30 combines with J gene TRBJ2-7, with unresolved D. This CDR3 has 13 amino acids. Germline V gene data show CDR1 as GTSNPN and CDR2 as SVGIG (reference sequence). The germline V and J ends were trimmed by 3 bases and 1 base, with 10 bases remaining between them. CDR3 protein: CAWSYSLSYEQYF. The CDR3 DNA is TGTGCCTGGAGCTACAGCCTTTCCTACGAGCAGTACTTC.

In its sample, this clonotype was seen many times. The rearrangement links TRBV7-2 to TRBJ2-7; 7 bases map to TRBD1. The V segment lost 1 base and the J segment 6 bases; nucleotides outside the gene matches: 6. Germline CDR1 and CDR2: SGHTA and FQGNSA. CDR3 length equals 14 residues. CDR3 coding DNA: TGTGCCAGCAGCTTAGGACAGGGTTCCGTCGAGCAGTACTTC. As protein: CASSLGQGSVEQYF.

This clonotype was recorded many times. V usage is TRBV20-1 and J usage is TRBJ2-7; 9 bases align to TRBD1. CDR1 DFQATT and CDR2 SNEGSKA come from the germline V gene (reference sequence). V was pared by 3 bases and J by 6 bases, with 9 bases of the junction left unmatched. The CDR3 runs 14 residues. As DNA, the CDR3 is TGCAGTGCTAGGACAGGGACAGGGATGGTCGAGCAGTACTTC. Translation gives CSARTGTGMVEQYF.

This chain uses TRBV7-9 with TRBJ2-3, with 12 positions matching TRBD2. V lost 11 bases and J lost 6; bases outside the gene matches: 9. The CDR3 length is 14 residues. Germline V gene sequence: CDR1 SEHNR, CDR2 FQNEAQ (reference sequence). Here the CDR3 DNA reads TGTGCCGGTGAGACTAGCGGGAGTAGGGATACGCAGTATTTT. It translates to CAGETSGSRDTQYF.